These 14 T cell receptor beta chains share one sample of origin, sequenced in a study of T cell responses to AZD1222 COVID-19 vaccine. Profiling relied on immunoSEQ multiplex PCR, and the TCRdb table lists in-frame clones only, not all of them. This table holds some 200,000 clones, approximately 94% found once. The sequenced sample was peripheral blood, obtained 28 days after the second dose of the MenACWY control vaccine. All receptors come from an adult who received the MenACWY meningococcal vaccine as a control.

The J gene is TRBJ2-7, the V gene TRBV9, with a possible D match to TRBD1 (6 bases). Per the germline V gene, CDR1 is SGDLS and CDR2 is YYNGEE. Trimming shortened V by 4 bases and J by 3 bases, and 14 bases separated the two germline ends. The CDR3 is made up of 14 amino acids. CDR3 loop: CASSPEGVDYEQYF. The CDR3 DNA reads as TGTGCCAGCAGCCCCGAGGGGGTAGACTACGAGCAGTACTTC. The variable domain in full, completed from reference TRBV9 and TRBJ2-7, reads DSGVTQTPKHLITATGQRVTLRCSPRSGDLSVYWYQQSLDQGLQFLIQYYNGEERAKGNILERFSAQQFPDLHSELNLSSLELGDSALYFCASSPEGVDYEQYFGPGTRLTVT.

Written as DNA, the CDR3 is TGTGCCAGCAGCCCGGCCGGGACTCAAGGAGAGACCCAGTACTTC. Its protein is CASSPAGTQGETQYF. The J gene is TRBJ2-5, the V gene TRBV7-7; D possibly corresponds to TRBD2 (6 bases). Trimming removed 5 bases at V and 4 bases at J, with 17 bases between. The V gene's germline CDR1 is SSHAT and CDR2 FNYEAQ (reference sequence). The CDR3 contains 15 residues.

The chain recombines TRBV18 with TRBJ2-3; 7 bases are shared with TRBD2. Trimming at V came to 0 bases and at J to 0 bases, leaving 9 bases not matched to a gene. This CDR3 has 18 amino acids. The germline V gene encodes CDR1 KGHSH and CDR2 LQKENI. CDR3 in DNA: TGTGCCAGCTCACCACCGATGGCTAGCGGATCTAGCACAGATACGCAGTATTTT. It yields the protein CASSPPMASGSSTDTQYF.

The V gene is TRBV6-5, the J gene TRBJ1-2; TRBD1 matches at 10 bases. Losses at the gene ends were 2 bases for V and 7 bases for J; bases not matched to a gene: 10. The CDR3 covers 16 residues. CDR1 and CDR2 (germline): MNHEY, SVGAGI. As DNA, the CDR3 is TGTGCCAGCAGTTACGAAAGGGACAGGGGACGGGTTGGCTACACCTTC. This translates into CASSYERDRGRVGYTF.

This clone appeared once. DNA for the CDR3: TGTGCCAGCAGTGAATTTGGGGCGGCGAACACCGGGGAGCTGTTTTTT. Translated, it gives CASSEFGAANTGELFF. The chain has TRBV25-1 and TRBJ2-2; TRBD1 might be the D (5 bases). CDR1 is MGHDK and CDR2 is SYGVNS in the germline V gene. The CDR3 covers 16 residues. With 1 base removed from V and 0 bases from J, the gap between germline ends came to 9 bases.

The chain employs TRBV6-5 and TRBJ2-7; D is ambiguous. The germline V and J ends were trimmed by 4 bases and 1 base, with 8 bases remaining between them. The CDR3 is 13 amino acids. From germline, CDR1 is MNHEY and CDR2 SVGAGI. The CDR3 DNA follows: TGTGCCAGCAGTTGGTTCGGGTCCTACGAGCAGTACTTC. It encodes CASSWFGSYEQYF.

The CDR3 protein is CSVDSWDKNYGYTF. Written as DNA, the CDR3 is TGCAGCGTTGATTCCTGGGACAAGAACTATGGCTACACCTTC. The chain has TRBV29-1 and TRBJ1-2; D might be TRBD1 (6 bases). The CDR3 spans 14 residues. V was cut by 3 bases and J by 2 bases, with 13 bases left in between. The V gene's germline CDR1 is SQVTM and CDR2 ANQGSEA.

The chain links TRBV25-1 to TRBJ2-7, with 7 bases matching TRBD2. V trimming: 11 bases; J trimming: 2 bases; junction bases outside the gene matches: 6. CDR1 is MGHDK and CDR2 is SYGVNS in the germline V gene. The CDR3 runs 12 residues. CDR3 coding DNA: TGTGCCTCCCGGGACTACACCTACGAGCAGTACTTC. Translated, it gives CASRDYTYEQYF.

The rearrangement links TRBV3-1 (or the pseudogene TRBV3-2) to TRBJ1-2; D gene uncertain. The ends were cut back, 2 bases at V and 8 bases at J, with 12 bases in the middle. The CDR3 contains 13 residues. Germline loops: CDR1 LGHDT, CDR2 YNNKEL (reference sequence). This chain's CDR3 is CASSQMSSDGYTF. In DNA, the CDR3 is TGTGCCAGCAGCCAAATGTCCTCAGACGGCTACACCTTC.

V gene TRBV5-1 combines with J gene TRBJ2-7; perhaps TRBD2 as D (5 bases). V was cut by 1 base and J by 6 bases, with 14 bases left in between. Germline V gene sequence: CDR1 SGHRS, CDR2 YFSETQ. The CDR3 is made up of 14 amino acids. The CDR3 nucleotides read TGCGCCAGCAGCTTGAGCGGCCCCCCAGGCGAGCAGTACTTC. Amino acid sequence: CASSLSGPPGEQYF.

The CDR3 spells CASSKTGTGGTYEQYF. CDR3 in DNA: TGTGCCAGCAGTAAAACCGGGACAGGGGGAACCTACGAGCAGTACTTC. The J gene is TRBJ2-7, the V gene TRBV6-2 or TRBV6-3, with 11 bases fitting TRBD1. Germline assignment: CDR1 MNHEY and CDR2 SVGEGT. CDR3 length equals 16 residues. The V and J ends lost 5 bases and 2 bases, in that order; junction bases with no gene match: 8.

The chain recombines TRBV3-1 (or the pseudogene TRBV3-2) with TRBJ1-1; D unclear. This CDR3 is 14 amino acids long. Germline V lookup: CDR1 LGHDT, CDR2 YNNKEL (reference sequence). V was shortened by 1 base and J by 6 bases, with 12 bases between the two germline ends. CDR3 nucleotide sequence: TGTGCCAGCAGCCAAGGACAAGTTAACTCTGAAGCTTTCTTT. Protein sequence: CASSQGQVNSEAFF.

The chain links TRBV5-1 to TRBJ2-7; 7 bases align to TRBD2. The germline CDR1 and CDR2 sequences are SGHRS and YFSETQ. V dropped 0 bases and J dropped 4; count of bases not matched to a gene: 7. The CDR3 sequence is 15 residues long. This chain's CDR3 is CASSLVLAENYEQYF. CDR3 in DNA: TGCGCCAGCAGCTTGGTGCTAGCGGAGAATTACGAGCAGTACTTC.

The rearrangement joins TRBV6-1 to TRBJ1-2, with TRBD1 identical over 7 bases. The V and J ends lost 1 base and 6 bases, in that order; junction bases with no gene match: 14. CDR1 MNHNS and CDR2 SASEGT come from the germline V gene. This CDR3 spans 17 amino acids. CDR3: CASSEDRGYRFRDGYTF. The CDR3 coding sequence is TGTGCCAGCAGTGAAGACAGGGGATATCGTTTTCGGGATGGCTACACCTTC.